The sequence of this T cell receptor beta chain was determined in a study of blood T cell repertoires in COVID-19. Methods used by the authors: Estimates of nucleated cell counts were drawn from the amplification of reference gene primers. Produced via immunoSEQ multiplex PCR; TCRdb's table is partial and in-frame only. V and J calls and clone size are those listed in that table; D and trimming were worked out from the DNA. Here the sample spans 200,000 to 250,000 clones, about nine tenths being singletons. Participants, 18 to 89 years old, spanned about two dozen US areas. Cohorts were assigned according to the clinical history that participants reported. The CDR3 is made up of 14 amino acids. Losses at the gene ends were 3 bases for V and 8 bases for J; bases not matched to a gene: 8. CDR1 is SGHTA and CDR2 is FQGNSA in the germline V gene.

The sample consisted of PBMCs or T cells enriched from blood (not recorded which). The receptor was isolated from a woman between 50 and 59 years old in a cohort exposed to, infected with or recovered from COVID-19 (not recorded which). The chain is built from TRBV7-2 and TRBJ1-2, with TRBD1 matching over 8 bases. CDR3: CASSFLTGADGYTF. The CDR3 DNA follows: TGTGCCAGCAGCTTTTTGACAGGGGCGGACGGCTACACCTTC.